This T cell receptor beta chain comes out of a study of a mutant IDH1 vaccine in newly diagnosed glioma. Study context: Earlier care involved radiotherapy, temozolomide, or both, and the majority received both. Study-level results: There seemed to be no relation between pseudoprogression and changes in top peripheral T cell clonotypes. Overall, just under 95% of patients had vaccine-induced immune responses.

Clones were read by immunoSEQ multiplex PCR, and TCRdb kept only the in-frame ones, dropping some. This sample has under 50,000 clones, with around 93% found just once. Time point described: week 23, last vaccination. The investigators gave 300 ug of mutant IDH1 20-mer peptide in each vaccine dose, together with topical imiquimod. On this clone itself: Its antigen is as yet unknown.

Sequencing was performed on PBMCs, taken from a glioma patient whose treatment included an IDH1 peptide vaccine. This clonotype originated in a man aged 50-59 years with glioma.

The DNA for the CDR3 is TGTGCCTCCACGGGGACAGCCGGGACCGGGGAGCTGTTTTTT. Translation gives CASTGTAGTGELFF. The rearrangement links TRBV14 to TRBJ2-2, with 7 bases identical to TRBD1. V was clipped by 11 bases and J by 5 bases; unmatched bases: 11. CDR1 is SGHDN and CDR2 is FVKESK in the germline V gene. The CDR3 consists of 14 residues.